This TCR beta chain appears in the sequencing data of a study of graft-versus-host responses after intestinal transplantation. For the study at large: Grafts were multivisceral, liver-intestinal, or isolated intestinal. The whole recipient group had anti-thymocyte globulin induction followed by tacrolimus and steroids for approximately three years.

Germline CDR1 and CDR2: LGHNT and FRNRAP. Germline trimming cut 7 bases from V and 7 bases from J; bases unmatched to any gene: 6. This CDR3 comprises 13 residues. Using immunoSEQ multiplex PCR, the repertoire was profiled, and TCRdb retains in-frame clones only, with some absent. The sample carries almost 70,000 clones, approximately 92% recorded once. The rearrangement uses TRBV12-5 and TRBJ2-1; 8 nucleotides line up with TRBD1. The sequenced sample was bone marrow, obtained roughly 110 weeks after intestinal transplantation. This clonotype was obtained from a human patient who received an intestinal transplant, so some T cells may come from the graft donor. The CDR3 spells CASAGQGTNEQFF. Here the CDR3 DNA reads TGTGCTAGTGCCGGACAGGGAACTAATGAGCAGTTCTTC. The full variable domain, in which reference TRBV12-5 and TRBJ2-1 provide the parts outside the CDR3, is DARVTQTPRHKVTEMGQEVTMRCQPILGHNTVFWYRQTMMQGLELLAYFRNRAPLDDSGMPKDRFSAEMPDATLATLKIQPSEPRDSAVYFCASAGQGTNEQFFGPGTRLTVL.